This passage covers 27 T cell receptor beta chains from one sample sequenced in a study of control samples from healthy donors and cancer patients. Profiling relied on immunoSEQ multiplex PCR, and the TCRdb table lists in-frame clones only, not all of them. In the table there are about 150,000 clones, almost 90% of which are singletons. The sequenced sample was blood. The source is a man younger than 35 in good health.

This chain links TRBV7-2 with TRBJ2-7; D gene ambiguous. The CDR3 runs to 14 residues. Germline V CDR1 and CDR2: SGHTA, FQGNSA. The V and J ends lost 4 bases and 7 bases respectively, with 17 bases between them. CDR3 amino acids: CASSSRALTWEQYF. The DNA of the CDR3 is TGTGCCAGCAGCTCACGGGCCCTTACGTGGGAGCAGTACTTC.

About this clone: This specimen includes other DNA sequences encoding the same CDR3. This rearrangement joins TRBV9 to TRBJ1-1, with D hard to call. Germline V lookup: CDR1 SGDLS, CDR2 YYNGEE. Trimming pared 0 bases from V and 5 bases from J, leaving 8 bases between. CDR3 length equals 13 residues. DNA for the CDR3: TGTGCCAGCAGCGTAGGGGTGGGAACTGAAGCTTTCTTT. Protein sequence: CASSVGVGTEAFF. Complete variable domain (other parts from reference TRBV9 and TRBJ1-1): DSGVTQTPKHLITATGQRVTLRCSPRSGDLSVYWYQQSLDQGLQFLIQYYNGEERAKGNILERFSAQQFPDLHSELNLSSLELGDSALYFCASSVGVGTEAFFGQGTRLTVV.

The chain carries TRBV29-1 and TRBJ1-1; 7 bases map to TRBD1. The CDR3 sequence is 13 residues long. Germline CDR1 SQVTM, CDR2 ANQGSEA. The trim removed 1 base at V and 6 bases at J, leaving 5 bases unmatched. CDR3 region: CSVEGKGAAEAFF. CDR3 DNA: TGCAGCGTTGAAGGAAAGGGGGCCGCTGAAGCTTTCTTT.

The CDR3 loop is CASSFRRDRNNEQFF. The CDR3 DNA is TGTGCCAGCAGCTTCAGACGGGACAGAAACAATGAGCAGTTCTTC. The rearrangement links TRBV7-2 to TRBJ2-1; 7 positions match TRBD1. The CDR3 has 15 residues. Losses at the gene ends were 3 bases for V and 5 bases for J; bases not matched to a gene: 7. Per germline, CDR1 SGHTA and CDR2 FQGNSA.

This chain links TRBV5-1 with TRBJ1-6; 8 bases are a match to TRBD1. This CDR3 is built from 16 residues. Germline V gene sequence: CDR1 SGHRS, CDR2 YFSETQ. The V gene end was trimmed by 3 bases and the J gene end by 7 bases; junction bases not matched to a gene: 9. CDR3 protein: CASSSDRARENSPLHF. CDR3 DNA: TGCGCCAGCAGCTCGGACAGGGCTCGGGAAAATTCACCCCTCCACTTT.

As DNA, the CDR3 is TGTGCCATCAGTGAGTCGATAATTGGTCAGGGGGTGAAAGCTTTCTTT. This sequence encodes CAISESIIGQGVKAFF. The chain is built from TRBV10-3 and TRBJ1-1; 7 positions agree with TRBD1. From germline, CDR1 is ENHRY and CDR2 SYGVKD. V was clipped by 0 bases and J by 9 bases; unmatched bases: 13. The CDR3 is 16 amino acids.

V is TRBV2 and J is TRBJ1-2; tentatively, D is TRBD1 (6 bases). CDR1 is SNHLY, CDR2 FYNNEI, per germline. This CDR3 is built from 13 residues. V lost 6 bases and J lost 8, with 16 bases in between. CDR3 loop: CASSWGQGGGYTF. CDR3 in DNA: TGTGCCAGCAGCTGGGGGCAGGGCGGGGGCTACACCTTC.

The chain has TRBV6-5 and TRBJ1-5; D unresolved. The ends were cut back, 2 bases at V and 4 bases at J, with 15 bases in the middle. Per germline, CDR1 MNHEY and CDR2 SVGAGI. CDR3 length: 16 amino acids. In DNA, the CDR3 is TGTGCCAGCAGTTACGAACCTTTCGGGTTTAATCAGCCCCAGCATTTT. Translating it yields CASSYEPFGFNQPQHF.

V gene TRBV28 combines with J gene TRBJ1-2; TRBD1 is a possible D gene (5 bases). CDR1 and CDR2 (germline): MDHEN, SYDVKM. The CDR3 totals 14 residues. The ends were cut back, 5 bases at V and 0 bases at J, with 10 bases in the middle. CDR3 loop: CASSRLGPNYGYTF. The CDR3 nucleotides are TGTGCCAGCAGTCGGCTGGGGCCTAACTATGGCTACACCTTC.

This clone is a singleton in its sample. The genes are TRBV9 and TRBJ1-5; D is possibly TRBD1 (5 bases). The V gene lost 0 bases and the J gene lost 4 bases, with 8 bases spanning the gap. There are 14 residues in the CDR3. The germline V gene has CDR1 SGDLS and CDR2 YYNGEE. The CDR3 region is CASSVGGGNQPQHF. The DNA of the CDR3 is TGTGCCAGCAGCGTAGGCGGGGGGAATCAGCCCCAGCATTTT.

As concerns this clone: The identical CDR3 is also encoded by other nucleotide sequences in the sample. The chain couples TRBV7-2 to TRBJ2-5, with TRBD1 as a possible D gene (6 bases). There are 14 residues in the CDR3. V was trimmed by 1 base and J by 5 bases, leaving 11 bases between them. Germline V CDR1 and CDR2: SGHTA, FQGNSA. The CDR3 region has the DNA TGTGCCAGCAGCTTAGTTGGGGGCCGGGAGACCCAGTACTTC. It yields the protein CASSLVGGRETQYF.

J is TRBJ2-1 and V is TRBV27, with D unresolved. The CDR3 loop spans 13 amino acids. Germline loops: CDR1 MNHEY, CDR2 SMNVEV (reference sequence). The germline V and J ends were trimmed by 2 bases and 3 bases, with 5 bases remaining between them. CDR3 in DNA: TGTGCCAGCAGTTTAATAGGCTACAATGAGCAGTTCTTC. Translated: CASSLIGYNEQFF.

The chain links TRBV7-3 to TRBJ2-6; unclear D gene. V lost 5 bases and J 4 bases, leaving 9 bases between the germline ends. CDR3 size: 14 residues. Germline CDR1 and CDR2: SGHTA and FQGTGA. The CDR3 loop is CASSSRPGANVLTF. CDR3 in DNA: TGTGCCAGCAGCAGCCGGCCCGGGGCCAACGTCCTGACTTTC.

In DNA, the CDR3 is TGTGCCAGCAGCTTAGGTTTACAGGGGCGGTCCACCCTCCACTTT. The encoded protein is CASSLGLQGRSTLHF. The chain carries TRBV13 and TRBJ1-6, with 7 positions matching TRBD1. Germline CDR1 PRHDT, CDR2 FYEKMQ (reference sequence). The CDR3 consists of 15 residues. V shed 0 bases, J shed 14 bases, and the junction held 10 bases outside the gene matches. The complete variable domain, with remaining parts taken from reference TRBV13 and TRBJ1-6, reads AAGVIQSPRHLIKEKRETATLKCYPIPRHDTVYWYQQGPGQDPQFLISFYEKMQSDKGSIPDRFSAQQFSDYHSELNMSSLELGDSALYFCASSLGLQGRSTLHFGNGTRLTVT.

J is TRBJ1-2 and V is TRBV13; maybe TRBD1 (5 bases). Trimming removed 3 bases from V and 2 bases from J, with 7 bases in between. Germline V gene data show CDR1 as PRHDT and CDR2 as FYEKMQ (reference sequence). The CDR3 totals 13 residues. The CDR3 DNA reads TGTGCCAGCAGCTTGAGGGGAAACTATGGCTACACCTTC. Its protein is CASSLRGNYGYTF.

This sequence joins TRBV19 and TRBJ1-5; the match to TRBD1 covers 9 bases. Germline V gives CDR1 LNHDA, CDR2 SQIVND (reference sequence). This CDR3 has 19 amino acids. Trimming took 4 bases from V and 0 from J; bases not matched to a gene: 13. The CDR3 coding sequence is TGTGCCAGTAGTACTCAATCGGGACAGGGAACCTATAGCAATCAGCCCCAGCATTTT. It specifies CASSTQSGQGTYSNQPQHF.

This chain joins TRBV15 and TRBJ2-3, with a weak D call TRBD1 (5 bases). Germline values: CDR1 LNHNV, CDR2 YYDKDF (reference sequence). The V gene lost 3 bases and the J gene lost 4 bases, with 20 bases spanning the gap. The CDR3 extends over 17 amino acids. The CDR3 is CATSSWGDDSASDTQYF. CDR3 DNA: TGTGCCACCAGCAGTTGGGGCGACGACTCAGCATCAGATACGCAGTATTTT.

The V gene is TRBV28, the J gene TRBJ1-1; the D gene is possibly TRBD1 (6 bases). CDR3 length: 15 residues. The germline V and J ends were trimmed by 3 bases and 3 bases, with 14 bases remaining between them. Germline loops: CDR1 MDHEN, CDR2 SYDVKM. CDR3: CASSFMPGADTEAFF. The CDR3 bases are TGTGCCAGCAGTTTCATGCCGGGGGCCGACACTGAAGCTTTCTTT.

The chain uses TRBV6-5 and TRBJ1-3; no reliable D call. Per germline, CDR1 MNHEY and CDR2 SVGAGI. The length of the CDR3 is 15 residues. V lost 6 bases to trimming and J lost 1 base, with 13 bases between them. This CDR3 is CASSLTVVSGNTIYF. CDR3 sequence (DNA): TGTGCCAGCAGCCTAACAGTAGTTTCTGGAAACACCATATATTTT.

In this sample, this clone turned up once. The V gene is TRBV18, the J gene TRBJ2-5, with D tentatively TRBD2 (5 bases). Between the trimmed V and J ends, which lost 5 bases and 2 bases, there was a span of 12 bases. Germline CDR1 KGHSH, CDR2 LQKENI. The CDR3 spans 14 residues. Here the CDR3 reads CASSDPGYQETQYF. The CDR3 bases are TGTGCCAGCTCAGACCCGGGATATCAAGAGACCCAGTACTTC.

This chain connects TRBV20-1 to TRBJ1-1; D is uncertain. With 3 bases removed from V and 3 bases from J, the gap between germline ends came to 5 bases. From germline, CDR1 is DFQATT and CDR2 SNEGSKA (reference sequence). This CDR3 is 11 amino acids long. CDR3 amino acids: CSASKDTEAFF. The DNA of the CDR3 is TGCAGTGCTAGTAAGGACACTGAAGCTTTCTTT.

V usage is TRBV7-9 and J usage is TRBJ1-2; 8 bases fit TRBD1. Trimming cost V 4 bases and J 13 bases; bases outside gene matches: 17. The CDR3 contains 15 residues. The germline V gene has CDR1 SEHNR and CDR2 FQNEAQ (reference sequence). CDR3 in DNA: TGTGCCAGCAGCTCGCGTGATGACAGGGGCGAGGGCGGCACCTTC. This sequence encodes CASSSRDDRGEGGTF.

The V gene is TRBV27, the J gene TRBJ1-1, with D uncertain. V lost 0 bases and J 4 bases, leaving 9 bases between the germline ends. Germline V lookup: CDR1 MNHEY, CDR2 SMNVEV (reference sequence). The CDR3 runs 14 residues. CDR3 in amino acids: CASSLSVRVTEAFF. CDR3 sequence (DNA): TGTGCCAGCAGTTTATCGGTTCGGGTCACTGAAGCTTTCTTT.

V is TRBV3-1 (or the pseudogene TRBV3-2) and J is TRBJ1-5; 8 positions agree with TRBD1. The V gene end was trimmed by 4 bases and the J gene end by 3 bases; junction bases not matched to a gene: 5. CDR3 length: 15 residues. Germline V CDR1 and CDR2: LGHDT, YNNKEL (reference sequence). The CDR3 bases are TGTGCCAGCAGCCCCAGACAGGGGCCCAATCAGCCCCAGCATTTT. Translating gives CASSPRQGPNQPQHF.

The chain has TRBV28 and TRBJ1-4; no clear D gene. Trimming took 3 bases from V and 7 from J, leaving 15 bases between them. CDR1 is MDHEN, CDR2 SYDVKM, per germline. The CDR3 runs to 15 residues. The CDR3, as DNA: TGTGCCAGCAGTTTGGCGGGCGTCGGAGGTGAAAAACTGTTTTTT. Translating gives CASSLAGVGGEKLFF.

The chain is built from TRBV6-2 or TRBV6-3 and TRBJ2-7; perhaps D is TRBD1 or TRBD2 (7 bases each). The CDR3 sequence is 15 residues long. Germline V gene sequence: CDR1 MNHEY, CDR2 SVGEGT. V was clipped by 1 base and J by 0 bases, with 10 bases between them. The DNA of the CDR3 is TGTGCCAGCAGTTACTTCAGGGGGGGCTCCTACGAGCAGTACTTC. Its translation: CASSYFRGGSYEQYF.

The chain links TRBV19 to TRBJ1-1, with no clear D. CDR3 length: 15 residues. Trimming removed 4 bases from V and 5 bases from J, with 17 bases in between. Germline CDR1 and CDR2: LNHDA and SQIVND (reference sequence). The CDR3 loop is CASSSFGPPGTEAFF. CDR3 nucleotides: TGTGCCAGTAGTAGTTTCGGCCCCCCGGGGACTGAAGCTTTCTTT.